This T cell receptor beta chain comes out of a study of T cells in tuberculosis. About the research overall: IGRA-negative adolescents, IGRA-positive adolescents with latent tuberculosis and adults with active tuberculosis formed this South African cohort. Findings of the study overall: Selection depended on which cryopreserved specimens were available.

Profiled with immunoSEQ multiplex PCR; TCRdb holds only in-frame clones, not every one. The sample gives about 35,000 clones, approximately 94% of which show up once; over 9.5% is in the top ten. Time point reported: new active TB diagnosis, blood taken before or within 7 days of starting treatment. Each clinical donor contributed on average roughly 100,000 T cells from unsorted cryopreserved PBMC. CDR1 and CDR2 from the germline V gene are MNHNS and SASEGT. V was pared by 4 bases and J by 7 bases, with 16 bases between. The CDR3 is 15 residues long. Of note for this clone: Its antigen remains unidentified.

The clonotype was recovered from an adult with tuberculosis. The chain uses TRBV6-1 and TRBJ2-2, with D perhaps matching TRBD2 (7 bases). The sample was PBMCs, taken at tuberculosis diagnosis. CDR3 amino acids: CASSGGGLGIGELFF. The CDR3 DNA is TGTGCCAGCAGTGGGGGGGGGCTAGGCATCGGGGAGCTGTTTTTT.